These 13 T cell receptor beta chains share one sample of origin, sequenced in a study of T cells after yellow fever vaccination. A single record per CDR3 protein comes from TCRdb applying MiXCR to the 5' RACE reads. The sample shows 340,000 or so distinct CDR3 sequences, approximately 12% of them seen only once. This material consisted of CD4+ T cells sorted from PBMCs, taken 15 days after the yellow fever booster vaccination. The receptor source for this set is a man younger than 35 who received the YFV17D yellow fever vaccine.

In its sample, this clonotype was seen a few times. The chain uses TRBV6-5 and TRBJ1-1; D is perhaps TRBD1 (5 bases). The CDR3 extends over 13 amino acids. Germline-derived CDR1 and CDR2 are MNHEY and SVGAGI. Deletions cut 6 bases from V and 1 base from J, with 9 bases between. CDR3 in DNA: TGTGCCAGCAGCGTACAGGCGAACACTGAAGCTTTCTTT. This sequence encodes CASSVQANTEAFF.

The chain is built from TRBV10-3 and TRBJ2-3, with D perhaps TRBD2 (5 bases). The CDR3 covers 17 residues. The V gene lost 9 bases and the J gene lost 7 bases, with 29 bases spanning the gap. The germline CDR1 and CDR2 sequences are ENHRY and SYGVKD. CDR3 in amino acids: CAISTPLRNTSPNTQYF. The CDR3 DNA reads as TGTGCCATTAGCACCCCCCTACGAAATACTAGTCCGAATACGCAGTATTTT.

Regarding this clonotype: It is likely a read error, because the conserved phenylalanine at the end of the CDR3 is missing. V usage is TRBV5-1 and J usage is TRBJ2-1, with D possibly being TRBD1 (5 bases). Germline V lookup: CDR1 SGHRS, CDR2 YFSETQ. CDR3 length equals 15 residues. The ends were cut back, 4 bases at V and 4 bases at J, with 15 bases in the middle. The CDR3 loop is CASSTGHVSYNEQFL. The CDR3 bases are TGCGCCAGCAGCACCGGACACGTAAGTTACAATGAGCAGTTCTTG.

There are many counts of this clonotype. This chain uses TRBV4-3 with TRBJ2-5; possible D gene TRBD1, 6 bases. CDR3 length equals 14 residues. The germline V and J ends were trimmed by 3 bases and 5 bases, with 13 bases remaining between them. Germline V gene data show CDR1 as LGHNA and CDR2 as YSLEER. For the CDR3, the DNA is TGCGCCAGCAGCCAGGGGGCCTTATGGGAGACCCAGTACTTC. Its protein is CASSQGALWETQYF.

The chain links TRBV5-1 to TRBJ1-5; 8 nucleotides match TRBD1. Per the germline V gene, CDR1 is SGHRS and CDR2 is YFSETQ. J was trimmed by 2 bases and V by 1 base; bases with no gene match: 2. The CDR3 is 15 residues long. In nucleotides, the CDR3 is TGCGCCAGCAGCTTGTCGGGACAGGGCAATCAGCCCCAGCATTTT. This sequence encodes CASSLSGQGNQPQHF.

This clonotype showed up many times. The genes are TRBV5-1 and TRBJ2-7; 7 bases line up with TRBD1. CDR1 is SGHRS and CDR2 is YFSETQ in the germline V gene. V shed 4 bases and J 3 bases; nucleotides not matched to a gene: 4. The CDR3 contains 13 residues. The CDR3 coding sequence is TGCGCCAGCAGCGAGAACAGGGGCTACGAGCAGTACTTC. Translating gives CASSENRGYEQYF.

This clonotype came up a few times. This chain joins TRBV18 and TRBJ2-1, with 10 bases that match TRBD2. The CDR3 has 16 residues. Germline V gene data show CDR1 as KGHSH and CDR2 as LQKENI. The V and J ends lost 2 bases and 4 bases, in that order; junction bases with no gene match: 5. The DNA of the CDR3 is TGTGCCAGCTCACCAAGGAGCGGGGGGGAATACAATGAGCAGTTCTTC. The encoded protein is CASSPRSGGEYNEQFF.

In the case of this clonotype: Sequence at one end of the junction differs from germline and may be a read error. This chain links TRBV5-4 with TRBJ2-5, with D possibly TRBD2 on 5 matching bases. Germline CDR1 SGHNT, CDR2 YYREEE (reference sequence). CDR3 size: 12 residues. For the CDR3, the DNA is TGTGCCAGCAGGACGGATGGGGAGCGCCGACACTTC. Amino acid sequence: CASRTDGERRHF.

This clonotype was seen many times. V usage is TRBV11-3 and J usage is TRBJ1-1, with D maybe TRBD1 (6 bases). Trimming pared 6 bases from V and 11 bases from J, leaving 16 bases between. The V gene's germline CDR1 is SGHNT and CDR2 YENEEA. The CDR3 is 12 residues long. CDR3 in DNA: TGTGCCAGCAGTCGGGACATTAGGCGGGCTTTCTTT. Protein sequence: CASSRDIRRAFF.

The genes are TRBV7-2 and TRBJ1-5; D is unclear. Looked up from germline, CDR1 is SGHTA and CDR2 is FQGNSA. The CDR3 runs to 12 residues. V lost 3 bases, J lost 5 bases, and 5 bases lay in between. The CDR3 DNA reads as TGTGCCAGCAGCTTTTTCGATCAGCCCCAGCATTTT. This encodes CASSFFDQPQHF.

The chain has TRBV20-1 and TRBJ2-1, with 11 bases lining up with TRBD2. Germline V gene data show CDR1 as DFQATT and CDR2 as SNEGSKA (reference sequence). With 4 bases clipped from V and 5 bases from J, the junction kept 13 bases outside the gene matches. The CDR3 has 17 residues. The chain's CDR3 is CSATSGTSGNLHNEQFF. The CDR3 DNA follows: TGCAGTGCTACCTCAGGGACTAGCGGAAACCTCCACAATGAGCAGTTCTTC.

The rearrangement joins TRBV9 to TRBJ1-2; no definite D call. CDR1 and CDR2 (germline): SGDLS, YYNGEE. CDR3 length equals 15 residues. Trimming pared 1 base from V and 0 bases from J, leaving 10 bases between. The CDR3 protein is CASSVSEGTNYGYTF. The CDR3 nucleotides read TGTGCCAGCAGCGTATCAGAGGGTACTAACTATGGCTACACCTTC.

The rearrangement joins TRBV6-5 to TRBJ2-5; 10 bases line up with TRBD2. The V gene's germline CDR1 is MNHEY and CDR2 SVGAGI. The CDR3 runs 16 residues. The trim removed 2 bases at V and 4 bases at J, leaving 7 bases unmatched. The CDR3 DNA reads TGTGCCAGCAGTTACAAGTTCGCTAGCGGGGGAGAGACCCAGTACTTC. This sequence encodes CASSYKFASGGETQYF.